This TCR beta chain was sequenced during a study of blood T cell repertoires in COVID-19. Overall study context: Italy, Spain and the United States were the sources of the convalescent and acute COVID-19 samples. Sources were T cells, B-cell-depleted T cells, or PBMCs; the material itself was cDNA or gDNA.

On this clone itself: One junction end does not reproduce the germline sequence, and a read error may be involved.

In the original processing: The assay estimated nucleated cells by amplifying reference gene primers. Data came from immunoSEQ multiplex PCR; TCRdb stores just in-frame clones and leaves some out. V and J calls and clone size are those listed in that table; D and trimming were worked out from the DNA. The sample has about 91,000 clones; around 75% are singletons. What was sequenced was peripheral blood. The clonotype originates from a man in his 70s with acute or convalescent COVID-19.

The CDR3 nucleotides are TGTGCCAGCAGCCAAATACCAGGGGAAAGACTGTTTTTT. Translating it yields CASSQIPGERLFF. This rearrangement joins TRBV6-2 or TRBV6-3 to TRBJ1-4; possibly TRBD1 for D (6 bases). This CDR3 is built from 13 residues. The germline V gene has CDR1 MNHEY and CDR2 SVGEGT.